The 23 T cell receptor beta chains given below trace back to one sample, sequenced in a study of cytotoxic CD8 clonotypes in ibrutinib-treated CLL. Assay: immunoSEQ multiplex PCR; the TCRdb copy retains only in-frame clones and omits some. This table holds about 200,000 clones, 60% to 80% found once. Sequencing was performed on PBMCs, taken after 12 months of ibrutinib treatment. Receptor source: a human donor with chronic lymphocytic leukemia.

Only a few counts were recorded for this clone. An end of the junction differs from the germline gene, which may be a read error. The J gene is TRBJ1-2, the V gene TRBV7-9; 7 nucleotides match TRBD1. The CDR3 totals 11 residues. The germline V gene encodes CDR1 SEHNR and CDR2 FQNEAQ (reference sequence). The CDR3, as DNA: TGTGCCAGCAGCTTAGTGGACAGGACTTTCTTC. Encoded protein: CASSLVDRTFF.

This chain joins TRBV5-4 and TRBJ1-2; D may be TRBD1 (6 bases). Trimming removed 1 base at V and 8 bases at J, with 12 bases between. This CDR3 spans 13 amino acids. Germline CDR1 and CDR2: SGHNT and YYREEE (reference sequence). The CDR3 DNA sequence: TGTGCCAGCAGCTTGCGGACAGTACCGGGCTACACCTTC. Its translation: CASSLRTVPGYTF.

The chain couples TRBV29-1 to TRBJ2-1; 9 bases line up with TRBD2. The J segment lost 4 bases and the V segment lost 8 bases, leaving 9 bases of the junction unmatched. The CDR3 totals 14 residues. CDR1 and CDR2 (germline): SQVTM, ANQGSEA. The chain's CDR3 is CSPAFSGSYNEQFF. For the CDR3, the DNA is TGCAGCCCGGCCTTTAGCGGGAGTTACAATGAGCAGTTCTTC.

The genes are TRBV5-1 and TRBJ2-5; 12 nucleotides agree with TRBD1. From germline, CDR1 is SGHRS and CDR2 YFSETQ. Germline trimming cut 5 bases from V and 5 bases from J; bases unmatched to any gene: 7. The CDR3 totals 15 residues. CDR3 sequence reads: CASRRDRGRMETQYF. The DNA for the CDR3 is TGCGCCAGCAGACGGGACAGGGGGCGGATGGAGACCCAGTACTTC.

The chain has TRBV5-6 and TRBJ2-1; TRBD2 matches 13 bases. Per germline, CDR1 SGHDT and CDR2 YYEEEE. The CDR3 consists of 17 residues. Trimming took 3 bases from V and 5 from J; bases not matched to a gene: 8. CDR3 DNA sequence: TGTGCCAGCAGCTCCTTGACTAGCGGGGGGTCTCACAATGAGCAGTTCTTC. It is translated as CASSSLTSGGSHNEQFF.

This clone occurred a few times. V is TRBV9 and J is TRBJ1-4; 10 bases fit TRBD1. CDR1 is SGDLS and CDR2 is YYNGEE in the germline V gene. After removal of 3 bases from V and 7 bases from J, the junction contained 3 bases not matched to a gene. The CDR3 runs 14 residues. CDR3 DNA sequence: TGTGCCAGCAGCGGGACAGGGGGTCGTGAAAAACTGTTTTTT. Protein sequence: CASSGTGGREKLFF. The whole variable domain, filled in from reference TRBV9 and TRBJ1-4, reads DSGVTQTPKHLITATGQRVTLRCSPRSGDLSVYWYQQSLDQGLQFLIQYYNGEERAKGNILERFSAQQFPDLHSELNLSSLELGDSALYFCASSGTGGREKLFFGSGTQLSVL.

The V call is TRBV28, the J call TRBJ1-2; D may be TRBD1 (5 bases). Trimming took off 3 bases at V and 5 bases at J, with 13 bases between the two ends. CDR3 length: 14 amino acids. Per germline, CDR1 MDHEN and CDR2 SYDVKM. This CDR3 is CASSFLGGGYGYTF. DNA of the CDR3: TGTGCCAGCAGTTTCCTCGGGGGAGGTTATGGCTACACCTTC.

The table lists this clone with a count of one. This chain uses TRBV4-1 with TRBJ2-1, with TRBD2 identical over 7 bases. The germline V gene encodes CDR1 MGHRA and CDR2 YSYEKL. The CDR3 sequence is 13 residues long. V was clipped by 1 base and J by 9 bases; unmatched bases: 3. The CDR3 bases are TGCGCCAGCAGCCAAGCCTCGGGAGGTGAGCAGTTCTTC. It specifies CASSQASGGEQFF.

The J gene is TRBJ1-1, the V gene TRBV5-4; D ambiguous. With 0 bases removed from V and 0 bases from J, the gap between germline ends came to 15 bases. CDR3 size: 17 residues. Germline V gene data show CDR1 as SGHNT and CDR2 as YYREEE (reference sequence). CDR3 residues: CASSLGQERAVNTEAFF. Here the CDR3 DNA reads TGTGCCAGCAGCTTGGGCCAAGAGAGGGCAGTGAACACTGAAGCTTTCTTT. The full variable domain, its missing parts supplied by reference TRBV5-4 and TRBJ1-1, is ETGVTQSPTHLIKTRGQQVTLRCSSQSGHNTVSWYQQALGQGPQFIFQYYREEENGRGNFPPRFSGLQFPNYSSELNVNALELDDSALYLCASSLGQERAVNTEAFFGQGTRLTVV.

This clone was counted a few times. The gene calls are TRBV7-2 and TRBJ2-7; the D gene is possibly TRBD2 (6 bases). The CDR3 runs 16 residues. V gave up 2 bases and J gave up 5 bases, with 19 bases separating them. Germline loops: CDR1 SGHTA, CDR2 FQGNSA. The CDR3 DNA reads as TGTGCCAGCAGCTTATTCGGGAGAGGTGGGGAAAACGAGCAGTACTTC. Amino acid sequence: CASSLFGRGGENEQYF.

Comments on this clone: Other DNA sequences within the sample encode an identical CDR3. The J gene is TRBJ1-4, the V gene TRBV6-5; no definite D call. The CDR3 has 12 residues. Trimming stripped 2 bases from V and 3 bases from J, with 1 base between. Germline CDR1 and CDR2: MNHEY and SVGAGI. The CDR3 DNA reads as TGTGCCAGCAGTTACGCTAATGAAAAACTGTTTTTT. This codes for CASSYANEKLFF.

This sequence joins TRBV2 and TRBJ2-4, with D perhaps assigned TRBD1 or TRBD2 (5 bases each). Trimming took 3 bases from V and 15 from J, leaving 15 bases between them. From germline, CDR1 is SNHLY and CDR2 FYNNEI. The CDR3 contains 12 residues. The CDR3: CASSDGAKRGYF. Here the CDR3 DNA reads TGTGCCAGCAGTGACGGCGCAAAGAGGGGGTACTTC.

The rearrangement joins TRBV11-1 to TRBJ1-2, with 7 bases lining up with TRBD1. CDR3 size: 14 residues. Losses at the gene ends were 5 bases for V and 8 bases for J; bases not matched to a gene: 11. Looked up from germline, CDR1 is SGHAT and CDR2 is FQDESV (reference sequence). CDR3 region: CASSPRIGGGGYTF. In DNA form, the CDR3 reads TGTGCCAGCAGCCCCCGAATAGGGGGCGGGGGCTACACCTTC.

The chain has TRBV19 and TRBJ1-2; maybe TRBD1 (5 bases). Germline CDR1 is LNHDA and CDR2 is SQIVND (reference sequence). This CDR3 is built from 13 residues. The ends were cut back, 5 bases at V and 4 bases at J, with 11 bases in the middle. This chain's CDR3 is CASSQGSVYGYTF. The CDR3 DNA follows: TGTGCCAGTAGTCAGGGATCCGTCTATGGCTACACCTTC.

The V and J genes are TRBV5-4 and TRBJ2-6, with a weak D call TRBD2 (5 bases). Germline CDR1 and CDR2: SGHNT and YYREEE (reference sequence). V was cut by 4 bases and J by 0 bases, with 11 bases left in between. CDR3 length: 16 residues. CDR3 in amino acids: CASSRDGGSGANVLTF. Here the CDR3 DNA reads TGTGCCAGCAGCCGAGATGGAGGCTCTGGGGCCAACGTCCTGACTTTC.

V and J are TRBV7-2 and TRBJ2-3, with 11 bases identical to TRBD2. V was clipped by 3 bases and J by 6 bases; unmatched bases: 8. CDR3 length: 16 amino acids. Germline V CDR1 and CDR2: SGHTA, FQGNSA. The CDR3 coding sequence is TGTGCCAGCAGCTTTCTAGCGGGAGGCCCCCGGGATACGCAGTATTTT. Amino acids: CASSFLAGGPRDTQYF.

J is TRBJ1-1 and V is TRBV29-1; 10 bases align to TRBD1. The ends lost 4 bases at V and 9 bases at J; junction bases unmatched: 8. CDR3 length: 13 residues. In germline, CDR1 is SQVTM, CDR2 ANQGSEA. As DNA, the CDR3 is TGCAGCGTTGCGACAGGGGGCGAGGGTAAAGCTTTCTTT. This translates into CSVATGGEGKAFF.

This clone was seen a single time. DNA of the CDR3: TGTGCCAGCAGCGCCTTCGCAGGCCCCACTGAAGCTTTCTTT. Translated: CASSAFAGPTEAFF. The genes are TRBV7-3 and TRBJ1-1; D gene unclear. Germline CDR1 reads SGHTA; CDR2 reads FQGTGA. V dropped 5 bases and J dropped 4 bases, with 14 bases sitting between them. This CDR3 has 14 residues.

This clone was found once. V gene TRBV21-1 combines with J gene TRBJ2-6. TRBV21-1 is a pseudogene segment. The CDR3 runs to 22 residues. The CDR3 sequence is CASSLSGRGRAEKITGANVLTF. For the CDR3, the DNA is TGTGCCAGCAGCCTCTCGGGGAGGGGGCGGGCCGAAAAGATTACTGGGGCCAACGTCCTGACTTTC.

The rearrangement joins TRBV6-4 to TRBJ2-5, with D tentatively TRBD1 or TRBD2 (5 bases each). CDR3 length equals 15 residues. Looked up from germline, CDR1 is MRHNA and CDR2 is SNTAGT. V lost 6 bases and J 5 bases, leaving 19 bases between the germline ends. The chain's CDR3 is CASSPSGGEGETQYF. The DNA for the CDR3 is TGTGCCAGCAGCCCCTCTGGGGGAGAGGGGGAGACCCAGTACTTC.

J is TRBJ1-2 and V is TRBV19; TRBD1 matches at 8 bases. The V and J ends lost 7 bases and 7 bases, in that order; junction bases with no gene match: 11. This CDR3 contains 14 residues. The V gene's germline CDR1 is LNHDA and CDR2 SQIVND (reference sequence). The CDR3 nucleotides are TGTGCCAGTACCGCACGGCAGGGGGCTTCTGGCTACACCTTC. It specifies CASTARQGASGYTF.

The CDR3 loop is CASSPRGTGGVMRGYTF. The CDR3 nucleotides read TGTGCCAGCAGCCCAAGAGGTACAGGGGGCGTCATGCGTGGCTACACCTTC. The chain links TRBV5-6 to TRBJ1-2, with 9 bases identical to TRBD1. V lost 4 bases and J lost 7; bases outside the gene matches: 17. This CDR3 comprises 17 residues. Germline V gene sequence: CDR1 SGHDT, CDR2 YYEEEE.

The V gene is TRBV28, the J gene TRBJ1-1, with D unclear. Trimming took off 7 bases at V and 3 bases at J, with 18 bases between the two ends. The CDR3 totals 15 residues. Germline CDR1 is MDHEN and CDR2 is SYDVKM. CDR3 in DNA: TGTGCCAGCATGAGGGTTCCCCCTGAGGACACTGAAGCTTTCTTT. Translation gives CASMRVPPEDTEAFF. Filled out from reference TRBV28 and TRBJ1-1, the complete variable domain reads DVKVTQSSRYLVKRTGEKVFLECVQDMDHENMFWYRQDPGLGLRLIYFSYDVKMKEKGDIPEGYSVSREKKERFSLILESASTNQTSMYLCASMRVPPEDTEAFFGQGTRLTVV.